This T cell receptor beta chain comes out of a study of blood T cell repertoires in COVID-19. Trimming removed 6 bases at V and 7 bases at J, with 10 bases between. The length of the CDR3 is 13 residues. Germline assignment: CDR1 SNHLY and CDR2 FYNNEI. Under the authors' procedure: How many nucleated cells were present was estimated from reference gene primer amplification. Assay used: immunoSEQ multiplex PCR; TCRdb lists only in-frame clones, some missing. V, J and clone size are taken as reported in that table, and D and trimming were inferred from the DNA itself. This sample has about 220,000 clones, with 75% to 90% found just once.

This TCR came from a woman aged 18-35 years in a cohort exposed to, infected with or recovered from COVID-19 (not recorded which). The rearrangement joins TRBV2 to TRBJ1-6; tentative D call: TRBD1 (5 bases). Sequencing was carried out using PBMCs or T cells enriched from blood (not recorded which). The chain's CDR3 is CASRRDSNSPLHF. The CDR3 bases are TGTGCCAGCAGACGGGACTCAAATTCACCCCTCCACTTT.